This T cell receptor (beta chain) was documented in a study of identical twins. The V gene lost 7 bases and the J gene lost 0 bases, with 9 bases spanning the gap. The CDR3 extends over 12 amino acids. The V gene's germline CDR1 is DFQATT and CDR2 SNEGSKA (reference sequence). This clonotype was picked up many times. MiXCR, applied by TCRdb to the 5' RACE reads, yields one record per CDR3 protein. Among about 340,000 distinct CDR3 sequences, about 12% were seen once, and the ten largest hold approximately 7.6%. Separately, the same data were catalogued under a study of yellow fever vaccine responses in identical twins.

Sample: CD8+ T cells sorted from blood. The source of this sequence is a woman younger than 35 in good health. The rearrangement links TRBV20-1 to TRBJ1-1, with D uncertain. The CDR3 nucleotides read TGCAGTGATAGGGCAGTGAACACTGAAGCTTTCTTT. Protein sequence: CSDRAVNTEAFF.